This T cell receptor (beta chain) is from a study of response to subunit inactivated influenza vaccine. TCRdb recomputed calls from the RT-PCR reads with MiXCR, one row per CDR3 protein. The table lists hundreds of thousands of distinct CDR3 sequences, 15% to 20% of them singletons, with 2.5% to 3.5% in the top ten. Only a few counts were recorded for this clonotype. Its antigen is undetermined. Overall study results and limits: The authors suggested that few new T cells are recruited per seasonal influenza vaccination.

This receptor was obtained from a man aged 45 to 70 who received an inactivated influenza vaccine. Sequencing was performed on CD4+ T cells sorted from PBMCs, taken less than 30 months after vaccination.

CDR3 loop: CASSFRPPAGRTNYGYTF. DNA for the CDR3: TGTGCCAGCAGCTTTCGCCCCCCTGCAGGGAGAACTAACTATGGCTACACCTTC. The V gene is TRBV11-1, the J gene TRBJ1-2; the D gene is possibly TRBD1 (5 bases). Between the trimmed V and J ends, which lost 3 bases and 0 bases, there was a span of 20 bases. This CDR3 has 18 residues. The germline CDR1 and CDR2 sequences are SGHAT and FQDESV (reference sequence).